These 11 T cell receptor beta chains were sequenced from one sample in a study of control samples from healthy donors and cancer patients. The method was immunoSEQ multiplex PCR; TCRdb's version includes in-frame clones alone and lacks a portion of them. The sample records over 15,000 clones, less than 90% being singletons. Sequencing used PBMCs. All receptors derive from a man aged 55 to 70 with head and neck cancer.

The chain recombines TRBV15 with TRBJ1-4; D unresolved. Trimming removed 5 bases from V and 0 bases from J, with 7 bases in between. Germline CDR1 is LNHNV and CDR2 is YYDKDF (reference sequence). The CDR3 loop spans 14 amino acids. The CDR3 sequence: CATSWVATNEKLFF. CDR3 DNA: TGTGCCACCAGCTGGGTCGCAACTAATGAAAAACTGTTTTTT. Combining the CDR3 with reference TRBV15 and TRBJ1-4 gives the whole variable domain DAMVIQNPRYQVTQFGKPVTLSCSQTLNHNVMYWYQQKSSQAPKLLFHYYDKDFNNEADTPDNFQSRRPNTSFCFLDIRSPGLGDTAMYLCATSWVATNEKLFFGSGTQLSVL.

The CDR3 DNA follows: TGCGCCAGCAGCTTGGAGGGGGACAACTATGGCTACACCTTC. Protein: CASSLEGDNYGYTF. V is TRBV5-1 and J is TRBJ1-2, with D possibly being TRBD1 (6 bases). Per germline, CDR1 SGHRS and CDR2 YFSETQ. CDR3 length: 14 residues. Trimming took off 0 bases at V and 2 bases at J, with 8 bases between the two ends. Full variable domain (remainder filled in from reference TRBV5-1 and TRBJ1-2): KAGVTQTPRYLIKTRGQQVTLSCSPISGHRSVSWYQQTPGQGLQFLFEYFSETQRNKGNFPGRFSGRQFSNSRSEMNVSTLELGDSALYLCASSLEGDNYGYTFGSGTRLTVV.

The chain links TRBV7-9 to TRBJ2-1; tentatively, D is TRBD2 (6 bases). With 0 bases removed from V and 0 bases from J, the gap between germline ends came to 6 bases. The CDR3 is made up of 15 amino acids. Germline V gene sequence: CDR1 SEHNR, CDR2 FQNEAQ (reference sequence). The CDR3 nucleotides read TGTGCCAGCAGCTTAGCCGGGAGCTCCTACAATGAGCAGTTCTTC. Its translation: CASSLAGSSYNEQFF.

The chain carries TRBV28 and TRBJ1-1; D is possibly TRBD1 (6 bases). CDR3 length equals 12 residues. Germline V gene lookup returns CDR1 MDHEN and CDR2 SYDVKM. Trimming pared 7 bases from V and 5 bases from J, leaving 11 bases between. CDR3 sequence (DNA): TGTGCCAGCATTTACAGGGAAACTGAAGCTTTCTTT. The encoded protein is CASIYRETEAFF.

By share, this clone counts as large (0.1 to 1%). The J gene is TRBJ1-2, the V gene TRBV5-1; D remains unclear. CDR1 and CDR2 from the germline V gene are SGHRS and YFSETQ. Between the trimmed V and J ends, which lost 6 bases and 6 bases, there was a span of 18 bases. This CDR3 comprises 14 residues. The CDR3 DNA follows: TGCGCCAGCACCGGCCAATCCGGAGGGAATGGCTACACCTTC. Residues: CASTGQSGGNGYTF.

CDR3 region: CASSLEPLTDTQYF. The CDR3 DNA is TGTGCCAGCAGCTTAGAACCCCTCACAGATACGCAGTATTTT. The V gene is TRBV7-3, the J gene TRBJ2-3; D is uncertain. The germline V and J ends were trimmed by 2 bases and 2 bases, with 8 bases remaining between them. Germline CDR1 SGHTA, CDR2 FQGTGA. This CDR3 has 14 residues.

In DNA, the CDR3 is TGTGCCAGCAGCTTAGACCCTACTAGGACCGGTCGAGAGACCCAGTACTTC. Amino acid sequence: CASSLDPTRTGRETQYF. This chain connects TRBV11-2 to TRBJ2-5, with D possibly matching TRBD2 (5 bases). Deletions cut 0 bases from V and 4 bases from J, with 18 bases between. The CDR3 spans 17 residues. The V gene's germline CDR1 is SGHAT and CDR2 FQNNGV.

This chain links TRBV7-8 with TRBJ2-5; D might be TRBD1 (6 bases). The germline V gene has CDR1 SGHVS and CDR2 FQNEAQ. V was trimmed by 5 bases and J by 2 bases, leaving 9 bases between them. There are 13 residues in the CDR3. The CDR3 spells CASSRDTQETQYF. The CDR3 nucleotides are TGTGCCAGCAGCCGGGACACACAAGAGACCCAGTACTTC.

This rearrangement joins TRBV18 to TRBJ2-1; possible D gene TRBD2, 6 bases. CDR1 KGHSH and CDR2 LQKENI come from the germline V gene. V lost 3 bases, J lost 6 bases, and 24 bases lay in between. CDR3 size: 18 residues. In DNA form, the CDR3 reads TGTGCCAGCTCACCGAGGGAGGTCGCGGGCAGGCGGAGCAATGAGCAGTTCTTC. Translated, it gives CASSPREVAGRRSNEQFF.

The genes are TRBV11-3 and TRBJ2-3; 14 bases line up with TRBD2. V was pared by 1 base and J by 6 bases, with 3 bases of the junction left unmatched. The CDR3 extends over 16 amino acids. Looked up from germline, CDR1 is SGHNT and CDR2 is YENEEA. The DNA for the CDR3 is TGTGCCAGCAGCTTAGGACTAGCGGGGGGGAGTGATACGCAGTATTTT. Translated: CASSLGLAGGSDTQYF.

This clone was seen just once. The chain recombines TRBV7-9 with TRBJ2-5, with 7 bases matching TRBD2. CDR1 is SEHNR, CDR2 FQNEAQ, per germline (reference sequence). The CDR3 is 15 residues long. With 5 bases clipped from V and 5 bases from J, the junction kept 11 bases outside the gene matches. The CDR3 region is CASSPLLGGIETQYF. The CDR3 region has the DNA TGTGCCAGCAGCCCCCTCCTCGGGGGGATCGAGACCCAGTACTTC.